Here is one T cell receptor beta chain with its context. What it recognizes is unknown. Other DNA variants within this sample encode the same CDR3. The data derive from a study of beta chain features in type 1 diabetes. Of the isolated RNA, all was reverse transcribed, and so the sequenced material was expressed TCRB transcripts. The repertoire was sequenced with immunoSEQ multiplex PCR; TCRdb's copy has only in-frame clones and lacks some. The sample consists of around 310,000 clones, 8% to 13% of them appearing once. CDR1 SGHRS and CDR2 YFSETQ come from the germline V gene. CDR3 size: 14 residues. V shed 0 bases and J shed 0 bases, with 5 bases lying between them. Regarding the study as a whole: A closer apparent resemblance between naive, central memory and Treg TCRB repertoires was seen in patients than in healthy donors.

The TCR was taken from a woman under 40 in good health. Specimen: naive CD4+ T cells from blood. The V and J genes are TRBV5-1 and TRBJ2-3; no clear D gene. This chain's CDR3 is CASSLVSSTDTQYF. Written as DNA, the CDR3 is TGCGCCAGCAGCTTGGTTAGCAGCACAGATACGCAGTATTTT.